These T cell receptor beta chains were read from a single sample in a study of T cell responses to AZD1222 COVID-19 vaccine. Generated by immunoSEQ multiplex PCR, the TCRdb table keeps only in-frame clones and is missing some. The repertoire holds about 94,000 clones, around 85% seen once, with more than 4% in the top ten. Sequencing used peripheral blood, obtained 28 days after the second AZD1222 dose. The receptors shown here come from an adult who received the AZD1222 COVID-19 vaccine. Each CDR3 is given with its conserved first and last residue.

j_call	v_call	cdr3_aa
TRBJ1-1	TRBV5-1	CASSPDGNTEAFF
TRBJ2-1	TRBV23-1	CASPPGRGIYNEQFF
TRBJ2-7	TRBV11-2	CASRVGYEQYF
TRBJ1-1	TRBV28	CASSLPRVEAFF
TRBJ2-3	TRBV5-1	CASSPGSADTQYF
TRBJ2-7	TRBV6-2/TRBV6-3	CASSTGQGKYEQYF
TRBJ1-1	TRBV29-1	CSVDGLAGRNTEAFF
TRBJ2-1	TRBV11-3	CASSLGGGNEQFF
TRBJ2-7	TRBV21-1	CASSKAPSGQRSSYEQYF
TRBJ2-4	TRBV6-2/TRBV6-3	CASSYRGTLAKNIQYF
TRBJ2-1	TRBV7-2	CASSPVAVAGPYNEQFF
TRBJ2-5	TRBV27	CASSSSYQETQYF
TRBJ1-3	TRBV19	CASSSTQGAVGNTIYF
TRBJ1-1	TRBV4-1	CASSLTDRLNTEAFF
TRBJ2-1	TRBV27	CASSLVLAGAGAYNEQFF
TRBJ2-1	TRBV6-2/TRBV6-3	CASSRQGVHNEQFF
TRBJ2-4	TRBV28	CASSFRAPSKNIQYF
TRBJ2-5	TRBV5-1	CASSLERVGETQYF
TRBJ1-1	TRBV10-3	CAISLGTPLEGTEAFF
TRBJ2-1	TRBV27	CASSETSGKYNEQFF
TRBJ2-7	TRBV11-2	CASSLDSSGFYEQYF
TRBJ2-2	TRBV29-1	CSASRGADTGELFF
TRBJ2-7	TRBV29-1	CSFRLAEPYEQYF
TRBJ1-6	TRBV7-3	CASSLTSTNNSPLHF
TRBJ1-2	TRBV9	CASSVLNYGYTF
TRBJ1-2	TRBV5-1	CASSSGQIPNYGYTF
TRBJ2-3	TRBV9	CASRHELAGPDTQYF
TRBJ2-3	TRBV5-1	CASSPLPGLAKDTQYF
TRBJ2-7	TRBV2	CASSALPGYEQYF
TRBJ2-5	TRBV7-7	CASSPRTGEAETQYF
TRBJ2-5	TRBV27	CASGLLGLAGGPKTQYF
TRBJ1-1	TRBV30	CAWSHTETGATGAFF
TRBJ1-2	TRBV2	CASRPGGKGTNYGYTF
TRBJ1-1	TRBV9	CASSPRMGGAEAFF
TRBJ2-2	TRBV6-5	CASSSVGGKNTGELFF
TRBJ1-3	TRBV12-5	CASGLVRTEYHPSGNTIYF
TRBJ1-4	TRBV19	CASSTLREKLFF
TRBJ2-7	TRBV2	CASMAAGRGYEQYF
TRBJ1-1	TRBV5-1	CASSLALAGGLNTEAFF
TRBJ1-2	TRBV29-1	CSVENNYGYTF
TRBJ1-2	TRBV5-1	CASSPPPGGAHVYGYTF
TRBJ2-7	TRBV6-5	CASSQQRDYEQYF
TRBJ2-7	TRBV30	CAFGGRGGEQYF
TRBJ2-3	TRBV29-1	CSVALQDTQYF
TRBJ1-3	TRBV5-1	CASSFFGESGNTIYF
TRBJ1-5	TRBV2	CASSEQGAAEPQHF